A selection of T cell receptor beta chains follows, all from one sample in a study of cytomegalovirus exposure and HLA in healthy donors. TCRdb's copy holds only in-frame clones and misses some; the assay was immunoSEQ multiplex PCR. The top ten hold under 4.5% of the sample, which has fewer than 150,000 clones, roughly four fifths seen once. Specimen: PBMCs. Receptor source: a man in his forties in good health and CMV-seropositive. CDR3s include the opening cysteine and the closing phenylalanine or tryptophan. The order of the fields is J gene, clone size, V gene, D gene, CDR3 DNA, CDR3 protein. A D gene is named only where the DNA matches it firmly. Rows give clone size only sometimes, using once, few, many, or a class for an expanded clone.

TRBJ1-2 | once | TRBV7-2 | NA | TGTGCCAGCAGCCCTACACCTCGGGGCTATGGCTACACCTTC | CASSPTPRGYGYTF
TRBJ2-2 | few | TRBV5-1 | NA | TGCGCCAGCATCCTGGGCGTCGAGTACACCGGGGAGCTGTTTTTT | CASILGVEYTGELFF
TRBJ2-7 | NA | TRBV6-5 | TRBD1 | TGTGCCAGCAGCTACCGGGACAGGGGACCCTACGAGCAGTACTTC | CASSYRDRGPYEQYF
TRBJ2-7 | NA | TRBV29-1 | TRBD1 | TGCAGCGTCCGGACAGGTGCCTCCTACGAGCAGTACTTC | CSVRTGASYEQYF
TRBJ2-7 | NA | TRBV7-9 | TRBD2 | TGTGCCAGCAGTAGGACTAGCGGTATCTACGAGCAGTACTTC | CASSRTSGIYEQYF
TRBJ2-4 | few | TRBV30 | TRBD2 | TGTGCCTGGAGTGTCGGGACTAGCGGGGGCCGAGGGAGCATTCAGTACTTC | CAWSVGTSGGRGSIQYF
TRBJ1-6 | NA | TRBV7-9 | NA | TGTGCCAGCAGCGACAGTAGCTCCTATAATTCACCCCTCCACTTT | CASSDSSSYNSPLHF
TRBJ1-1 | NA | TRBV7-9 | TRBD1 | TGTGCCAGCAGCGAGGGACAGGGGGCTCGCACTGAAGCTTTCTTT | CASSEGQGARTEAFF
TRBJ2-3 | NA | TRBV7-9 | NA | TGTGCCAGCAGCTTAGGCGAGGCCACAGATACGCAGTATTTT | CASSLGEATDTQYF
TRBJ2-7 | few | TRBV6-5 | TRBD1 | TGTGCCAGCAGACCACAGGGGTTCTCCTACGAGCAGTACTTC | CASRPQGFSYEQYF
TRBJ1-4 | NA | TRBV30 | TRBD1 | TGTGCCTGGAGTGGTGATGACAGGGGGCGTGAAAAACTGTTTTTT | CAWSGDDRGREKLFF
TRBJ1-2 | NA | TRBV21-1 | NA | TGTGCCAGCAGCAAAGCGGGACAAGCGGGAGGCTACACCTTC | CASSKAGQAGGYTF
TRBJ2-3 | NA | TRBV7-2 | TRBD2 | TGTGCCAGCAGCTTGATCAGGCAGCGGGGGGGCACAGATACGCAGTATTTT | CASSLIRQRGGTDTQYF
TRBJ1-6 | NA | TRBV7-9 | NA | TGTTCCAGCAGCTTTTGGGAGTCACCCCTCCACTTT | CSSSFWESPLHF
TRBJ1-5 | NA | TRBV7-9 | TRBD1 | TGTGCCAGCAGCTGGACAGGGGCTCCCAATCAGCCCCAGCATTTT | CASSWTGAPNQPQHF
TRBJ2-2 | many | TRBV11-3 | TRBD1 | TGTGCCAGCAGCCAGACAGGGTCGAACACCGGGGAGCTGTTTTTT | CASSQTGSNTGELFF
TRBJ2-7 | NA | TRBV19 | TRBD2 | TGTGCCAGTAGTATCGGGGGGGGAAGGACCTCCTACGAGCAGTACTTC | CASSIGGGRTSYEQYF
TRBJ2-5 | NA | TRBV9 | NA | TGTGCCAGCAGCCGGGACTTAGTCGACGAGACCCAGTACTTC | CASSRDLVDETQYF
TRBJ1-1 | NA | TRBV12-5 | NA | TGTGCTAGTGGTTTGGTCCAGGGCCTATTGAACACTGAAGCTTTCTTT | CASGLVQGLLNTEAFF
TRBJ1-6 | NA | TRBV6-1 | TRBD1 | TGTGCCACCCGACAGGGGAATAATTCACCCCTCCACTTT | CATRQGNNSPLHF
TRBJ2-7 | NA | TRBV19 | TRBD2 | TGTGCCAGTAGTATAGAATGGTCGGGAGGCCCCAAGCAGTACTTC | CASSIEWSGGPKQYF
TRBJ2-3 | NA | TRBV4-1 | TRBD2 | TGCGCCAGCAGCCAAGAGCTATCAGCGGGAGGGCCCCTTTATACGCAGTATTTT | CASSQELSAGGPLYTQYF
TRBJ1-5 | once | TRBV9 | NA | TGTGCCAGCAGCGTATGGGGGGGTGATCAGCCCCAGCATTTT | CASSVWGGDQPQHF
TRBJ1-2 | once | TRBV7-2 | NA | TGTGCCAGCAGCTTAGGGGCCCCGCTTAACTATGGCTACACCTTC | CASSLGAPLNYGYTF
TRBJ1-4 | NA | TRBV6-1 | NA | TGTGCCAGCAGTGAAAGCCACGCTAATGAAAAACTGTTTTTT | CASSESHANEKLFF
TRBJ2-1 | few | TRBV20-1 | NA | TGCAGTGCTAGAGCCCGTAATGAGCAGTTCTTC | CSARARNEQFF
TRBJ2-5 | NA | TRBV5-6 | TRBD2 | TGTGCCAGCAGGGGGGGGTGGAGGAAAGAGACCCAGTACTTC | CASRGGWRKETQYF
TRBJ2-7 | NA | TRBV7-9 | TRBD2 | TGTGCCGGTCTGACTAGCGGGAGCCACGAGCAGTACTTC | CAGLTSGSHEQYF
TRBJ1-2 | NA | TRBV18 | NA | TGTGCCAGCTCACCGCGGACAGAGAACTATGGCTACACCTTC | CASSPRTENYGYTF
TRBJ2-2 | NA | TRBV30 | NA | TGTGCCTGGAGTCTTCAGGGTCTCGGCGGGGAGCTGTTTTTT | CAWSLQGLGGELFF
TRBJ2-1 | few | TRBV19 | NA | TGTGCCAGTAGTCCCCCCGGACAGTGGGTTAATGAGCAGTTCTTC | CASSPPGQWVNEQFF
TRBJ2-1 | NA | TRBV11-2 | TRBD2 | TGTGCCAGCAGCTTAGTCTACGGGACTAGCGTTCTCAATGAGCAGTTCTTC | CASSLVYGTSVLNEQFF
TRBJ2-7 | NA | TRBV5-1 | TRBD2 | TGCGCCAGCAGCTTGTTGTCTAGCGGGAGAGACGAGCAGTACTTC | CASSLLSSGRDEQYF
TRBJ1-1 | NA | TRBV14 | NA | TGTGCCAGCAGCCACGGGGGGGTTTTAACCAAAGCTTTCTTT | CASSHGGVLTKAFF
TRBJ2-3 | NA | TRBV5-8 | NA | TGTGCCAGCAGCATACGGGGGATCAGACTCACAGATACGCAGTATTTT | CASSIRGIRLTDTQYF
TRBJ2-7 | NA | TRBV5-1 | NA | TGCGCCAGCAGCTTGGACACAGATGCGGGCGAGCAGTACTTC | CASSLDTDAGEQYF
TRBJ1-3 | NA | TRBV5-1 | NA | TGCGCCAGCAGCTTGGGGCTCTCTCAGCGGACTGGAAACACCATATATTTT | CASSLGLSQRTGNTIYF
TRBJ2-2 | NA | TRBV10-1 | NA | TGCGCCAGCAGTGAGGACTCCACCGGGGAGCTGTTTTTT | CASSEDSTGELFF
TRBJ2-1 | NA | TRBV7-3 | TRBD2 | TGTGCCAGCAGCTCGCCTGGCAGCGGGGGGGTGGGTGAGCAGTTCTTC | CASSSPGSGGVGEQFF
TRBJ1-3 | NA | TRBV5-1 | NA | TGCGCCAGCAGCTTGGCAGGGGCCGGAAACACCATATATTTT | CASSLAGAGNTIYF
TRBJ1-2 | NA | TRBV7-9 | NA | TGTGCCAGCAGCTTATCTACAGGGTTTGGCTACACCTTC | CASSLSTGFGYTF
TRBJ2-1 | once | TRBV9 | NA | TGTGCCAGCAGCGCTTATCCCCAGGGGATGGCCGGCCATGAGCAGTTCTTC | CASSAYPQGMAGHEQFF
TRBJ2-5 | NA | TRBV5-1 | NA | TGCGCCAGCAGCGACCCCCAGGGCGCGGAGACCCAGTACTTC | CASSDPQGAETQYF
TRBJ1-5 | NA | TRBV30 | TRBD1 | TGTGCCTGGAGAGCAGGACAGGGGGCAAGAATTCAGCCCCAGCATTTT | CAWRAGQGARIQPQHF
TRBJ2-3 | NA | TRBV5-1 | NA | TGCGCCAGCACCTGGTGGGGGGGGGCTGGCACAGATACGCAGTATTTT | CASTWWGGAGTDTQYF
TRBJ1-5 | few | TRBV30 | NA | TGTGCCTGGAGGGAGCGGGGGAGAAGGGGCCAGCCCCAGCATTTT | CAWRERGRRGQPQHF
TRBJ2-5 | many | TRBV5-4 | TRBD2 | TGTGCCAGCAGCTTGGTGTTAGCGGGAGGGGAGACCCAGTACTTC | CASSLVLAGGETQYF
TRBJ1-4 | NA | TRBV4-3 | NA | TGCGCCAGCAGCCCAGGGTCTAGTAATGAAAAACTGTTTTTT | CASSPGSSNEKLFF
TRBJ2-7 | NA | TRBV6-1 | TRBD1 | TGTGCCAGCAGTGAAGGGACAGGGGAGTACTTC | CASSEGTGEYF
TRBJ2-6 | NA | TRBV19 | NA | TGTGCCAGTAGGCAGGGTTCAGCTGGGGCCAACGTCCTGACTTTC | CASRQGSAGANVLTF
TRBJ2-3 | NA | TRBV29-1 | TRBD1 | TGCAGCGTTGAGGGACAGGGGGTACTAAGCACAGATACGCAGTATTTT | CSVEGQGVLSTDTQYF
TRBJ1-2 | NA | TRBV30 | NA | TGTGCCTGGAGTGTGGGCCCTCTAAGTGGCTACACCTTC | CAWSVGPLSGYTF
TRBJ2-2 | once | TRBV10-3 | NA | TGTGCCATCAAGAGGTCGAACGGTGACACCGGGGAGCTGTTTTTT | CAIKRSNGDTGELFF
TRBJ2-5 | NA | TRBV7-9 | NA | TGTGCCAGCAGCTGGCAACAGGGTCAAGAGACCCAGTACTTC | CASSWQQGQETQYF
TRBJ1-1 | NA | TRBV18 | TRBD1 | TGTGCCAGCTCATTAACCCGAACAGGGGAATTGGGAGCTTTCTTT | CASSLTRTGELGAFF
TRBJ2-1 | NA | TRBV27 | TRBD2 | TGTGCCAGCAGTTACCTAGCGGGGGGGCAAGGTGAGCAGTTCTTC | CASSYLAGGQGEQFF
TRBJ1-5 | NA | TRBV2 | NA | TGTGCCAGCAGTGGCCAGAATAGCAATCAGCCCCAGCATTTT | CASSGQNSNQPQHF